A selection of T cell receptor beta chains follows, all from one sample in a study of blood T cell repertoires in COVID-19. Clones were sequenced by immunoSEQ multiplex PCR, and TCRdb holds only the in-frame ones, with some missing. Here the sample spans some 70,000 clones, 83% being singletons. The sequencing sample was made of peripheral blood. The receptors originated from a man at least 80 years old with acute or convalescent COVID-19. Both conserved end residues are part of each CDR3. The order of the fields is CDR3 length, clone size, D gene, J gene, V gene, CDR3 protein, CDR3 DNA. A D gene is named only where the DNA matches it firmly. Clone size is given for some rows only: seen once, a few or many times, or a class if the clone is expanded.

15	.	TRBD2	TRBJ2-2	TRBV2	CASSDWLAGTGELFF	TGTGCCAGCAGTGATTGGCTAGCGGGCACCGGGGAGCTGTTTTTT
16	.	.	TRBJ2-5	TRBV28	CASSPYEVRYQETQYF	TGTGCCAGCAGTCCATATGAGGTCCGGTACCAAGAGACCCAGTACTTC
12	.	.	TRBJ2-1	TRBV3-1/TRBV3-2	CASASQYNEQFF	TGTGCCAGCGCTTCTCAGTACAATGAGCAGTTCTTC
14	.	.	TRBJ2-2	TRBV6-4	CASRPGGSTGELFF	TGTGCCAGCAGACCAGGGGGGAGCACCGGGGAGCTGTTTTTT
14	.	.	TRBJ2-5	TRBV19	CARVSRDFRKTQYF	TGTGCCAGGGTTTCCCGGGACTTTCGAAAGACCCAGTACTTC
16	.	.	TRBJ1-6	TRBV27	CASSRVRSSYNSPLHF	TGTGCCAGCAGCCGGGTCCGGAGCTCCTATAATTCACCCCTCCACTTT
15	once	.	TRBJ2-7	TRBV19	CASSTWGDLTYEQYF	TGTGCCAGTAGTACTTGGGGGGACCTTACCTACGAGCAGTACTTC
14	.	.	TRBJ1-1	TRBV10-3	CAISEWGRDTEAFF	TGTGCCATCAGTGAGTGGGGCAGGGACACTGAAGCTTTCTTT
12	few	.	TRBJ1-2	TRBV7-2	CASSSTPGGYTF	TGTGCCAGCAGCTCCACGCCGGGAGGCTACACCTTC
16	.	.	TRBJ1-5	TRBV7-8	CASSLSWQGNNQPQHF	TGTGCCAGCAGCTTATCGTGGCAGGGGAACAATCAGCCCCAGCATTTT
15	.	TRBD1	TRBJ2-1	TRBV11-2	CASSLEVSRGNEQFF	TGTGCCAGCAGTCTGGAGGTGTCCAGGGGGAATGAGCAGTTCTTC
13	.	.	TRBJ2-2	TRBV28	CASSLGATGELFF	TGTGCCAGCAGTTTGGGGGCGACCGGGGAGCTGTTTTTT
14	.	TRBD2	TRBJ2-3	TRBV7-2	CASRLTGGLDTQYF	TGTGCCAGCAGGTTGACGGGGGGGCTGGATACGCAGTATTTT
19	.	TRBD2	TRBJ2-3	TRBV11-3	CASSPGLATDRGPTDTQYF	TGTGCCAGCAGCCCAGGACTAGCTACCGATCGAGGGCCCACAGATACGCAGTATTTT
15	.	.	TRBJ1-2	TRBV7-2	CASSGRGAVDYGYTF	TGTGCCAGCAGCGGGAGGGGGGCTGTTGACTATGGCTACACCTTC
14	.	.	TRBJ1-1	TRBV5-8	CASSFRTGNTEAFF	TGTGCCAGCAGCTTCCGAACAGGGAACACTGAAGCTTTCTTT
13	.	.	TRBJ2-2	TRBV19	CASSRQDPGELFF	TGTGCCAGTAGTAGACAGGACCCCGGGGAGCTGTTTTTT
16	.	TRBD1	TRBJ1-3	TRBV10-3	CAISELGQAKGNTIYF	TGTGCCATCAGTGAGCTTGGACAGGCGAAGGGAAACACCATATATTTT
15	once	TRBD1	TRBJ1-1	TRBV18	CASSAGQNLGTEAFF	TGTGCCAGCTCAGCGGGACAGAACCTAGGAACTGAAGCTTTCTTT
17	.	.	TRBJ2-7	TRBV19	CASSTTTTGVFSYEQYF	TGTGCCAGTAGTACCACAACCACGGGGGTATTCTCCTACGAGCAGTACTTC
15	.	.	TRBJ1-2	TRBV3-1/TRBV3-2	CASSPERRQPGGYTF	TGTGCCAGCAGCCCCGAAAGGAGGCAACCGGGGGGCTACACCTTC
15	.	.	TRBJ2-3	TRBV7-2	CASSLSPYYTDTQYF	TGTGCCAGCAGCCTAAGCCCCTATTACACAGATACGCAGTATTTT
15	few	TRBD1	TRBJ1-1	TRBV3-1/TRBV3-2	CASSQPTGGLGEAFF	TGTGCCAGCAGCCAACCCACAGGGGGCTTAGGTGAAGCTTTCTTT
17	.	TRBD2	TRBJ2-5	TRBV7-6	CASSLGASGYLKETQYF	TGTGCCAGCAGCTTAGGGGCTAGCGGATATCTTAAAGAGACCCAGTACTTC
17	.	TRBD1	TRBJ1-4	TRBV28	CASSLSPRTGLSEKLFF	TGTGCCAGCAGTTTGTCTCCTAGGACAGGGCTAAGTGAAAAACTGTTTTTT
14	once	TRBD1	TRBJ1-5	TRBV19	CASSIGQGRQPQHF	TGTGCCAGTAGTATTGGACAGGGACGGCAGCCCCAGCATTTT
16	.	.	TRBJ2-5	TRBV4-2	CASSQDIGTGQETQYF	TGTGCCAGCAGCCAAGATATAGGAACAGGGCAAGAGACCCAGTACTTC
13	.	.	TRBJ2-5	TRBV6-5	CAGGGTGGETQYF	TGTGCCGGGGGGGGGACAGGTGGAGAGACCCAGTACTTC
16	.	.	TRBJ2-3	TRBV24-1	CATSDFPRESTDTQYF	TGTGCCACCAGTGATTTCCCCAGGGAATCCACAGATACGCAGTATTTT
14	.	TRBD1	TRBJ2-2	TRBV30	CAWLKDRLFGELFF	TGTGCCTGGCTCAAGGACAGGCTTTTCGGGGAGCTGTTTTTT
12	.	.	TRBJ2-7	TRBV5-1	CASSLVRGEQYF	TGCGCCAGCAGCTTGGTCCGGGGCGAGCAGTACTTC
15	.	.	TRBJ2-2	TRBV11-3	CASSLTGVLTGELFF	TGTGCTAGCAGCTTAACAGGAGTACTCACCGGGGAGCTGTTTTTT
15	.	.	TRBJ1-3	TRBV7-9	CASSIRTGSGNTIYF	TGTGCCAGCAGCATTAGGACGGGGTCTGGAAACACCATATATTTT
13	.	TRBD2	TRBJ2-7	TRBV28	CASVGGGSYEQYF	TGTGCCAGCGTGGGGGGGGGCTCCTACGAGCAGTACTTC
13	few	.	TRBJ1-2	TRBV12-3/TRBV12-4	CASSPQTVPGYTF	TGTGCCAGCAGTCCCCAGACAGTTCCTGGCTACACCTTC
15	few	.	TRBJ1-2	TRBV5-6	CASSLGPGWNYGYTF	TGTGCCAGCAGCTTGGGTCCAGGGTGGAACTATGGCTACACCTTC
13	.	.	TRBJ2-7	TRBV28	CASRPTGTYEQYF	TGTGCCAGCAGGCCGACAGGTACCTACGAGCAGTACTTC
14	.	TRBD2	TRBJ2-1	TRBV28	CASTRGGDGGEQFF	TGTGCCAGCACCCGCGGGGGGGATGGGGGTGAGCAGTTCTTC
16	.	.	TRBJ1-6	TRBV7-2	CASSLAVGGSDSPLHF	TGTGCCAGCAGCTTAGCGGTGGGGGGGAGTGATTCACCCCTCCACTTT
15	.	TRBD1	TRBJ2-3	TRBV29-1	CSVEIRLQGADTQYF	TGCAGCGTTGAAATTCGGCTACAGGGGGCAGATACGCAGTATTTT
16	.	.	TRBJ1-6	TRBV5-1	CASSAEDRRNNSPLHF	TGCGCCAGCAGCGCTGAAGACAGGAGAAATAATTCACCCCTCCACTTT
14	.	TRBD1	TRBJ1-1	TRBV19	CASSNQGGNTEAFF	TGTGCCAGTAGTAACCAGGGGGGGAACACTGAAGCTTTCTTT
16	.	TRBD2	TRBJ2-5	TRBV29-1	CSAPQTGLAGREAQYF	TGCAGCGCTCCTCAAACGGGACTAGCGGGTCGAGAGGCCCAGTACTTC
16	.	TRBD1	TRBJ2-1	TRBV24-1	CATSDFATGVGDEQFF	TGTGCCACCAGTGATTTTGCGACAGGGGTTGGGGATGAGCAGTTCTTC
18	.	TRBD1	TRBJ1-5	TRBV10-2	CASSPTGGTNFSNQPQHF	TGCGCCAGCAGCCCTACAGGGGGGACTAATTTCAGCAATCAGCCCCAGCATTTT
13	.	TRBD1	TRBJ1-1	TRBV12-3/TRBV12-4	CASTRTGGTEAFF	TGTGCCAGCACCAGGACAGGGGGCACTGAAGCTTTCTTT
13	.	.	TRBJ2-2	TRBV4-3	CASSPQYTGELFF	TGCGCCAGCAGCCCCCAGTACACCGGGGAGCTGTTTTTT
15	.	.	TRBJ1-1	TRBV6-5	CASRTGSGANTEAFF	TGTGCCAGCCGGACGGGGTCAGGTGCAAACACTGAAGCTTTCTTT
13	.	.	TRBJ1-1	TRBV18	CASSPQGNTEAFF	TGTGCCAGCTCACCGCAGGGGAACACTGAAGCTTTCTTT
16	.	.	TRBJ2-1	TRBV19	CASSINAGRFINEQFF	TGTGCCAGTAGTATCAATGCAGGGCGGTTTATCAATGAGCAGTTCTTC
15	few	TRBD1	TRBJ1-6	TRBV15	CATSMGTGGFSPLHF	TGTGCCACCAGCATGGGGACAGGGGGCTTTTCACCCCTCCACTTT
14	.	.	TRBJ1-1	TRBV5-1	CASSWRGGNTEAFF	TGCGCCAGCAGCTGGAGGGGAGGGAACACTGAAGCTTTCTTT
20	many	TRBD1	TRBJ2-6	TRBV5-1	CASSLVGTGGLSSGANVLTF	TGCGCCAGCAGCTTGGTAGGGACAGGGGGTCTCTCCTCTGGGGCCAACGTCCTGACTTTC
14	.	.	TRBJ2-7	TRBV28	CASSLSRAPYEQYF	TGTGCCAGCAGTTTATCCAGGGCTCCCTACGAGCAGTACTTC
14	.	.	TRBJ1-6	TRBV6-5	CASRAGSRNSPLHF	TGTGCCAGCCGAGCGGGCAGCCGGAATTCACCCCTCCACTTT
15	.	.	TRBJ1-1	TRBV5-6	CASSRTPQGNTEAFF	TGTGCCAGCAGCCGAACCCCACAGGGAAACACTGAAGCTTTCTTT